This TCR beta chain stems from a study of kidney transplant recipient with SARS-CoV-2 infection. This clonotype was counted many times. TCRdb itself ran the reads through MiXCR, one entry per CDR3 protein. Found here are 200,000 to 300,000 distinct CDR3 sequences, under 35% of them singletons; the top ten hold less than 8.5%. The CDR3 is made up of 16 amino acids. With 0 bases clipped from V and 6 bases from J, the junction kept 7 bases outside the gene matches. This chain joins TRBV12-3 or TRBV12-4 and TRBJ2-7; 11 nucleotides match TRBD2. The specimen was a blood sample, collected at baseline and around day 110 from a kidney transplant recipient. This receptor was identified in a male patient younger than 45 who had COVID-19 and was a kidney transplant recipient. Some T cells could come from the graft donor. The CDR3 bases are TGTGCCAGCAGTTTAGCGGTTAGCGGGGGGGCCCTCGAGCAGTACTTC. Encoded protein: CASSLAVSGGALEQYF.